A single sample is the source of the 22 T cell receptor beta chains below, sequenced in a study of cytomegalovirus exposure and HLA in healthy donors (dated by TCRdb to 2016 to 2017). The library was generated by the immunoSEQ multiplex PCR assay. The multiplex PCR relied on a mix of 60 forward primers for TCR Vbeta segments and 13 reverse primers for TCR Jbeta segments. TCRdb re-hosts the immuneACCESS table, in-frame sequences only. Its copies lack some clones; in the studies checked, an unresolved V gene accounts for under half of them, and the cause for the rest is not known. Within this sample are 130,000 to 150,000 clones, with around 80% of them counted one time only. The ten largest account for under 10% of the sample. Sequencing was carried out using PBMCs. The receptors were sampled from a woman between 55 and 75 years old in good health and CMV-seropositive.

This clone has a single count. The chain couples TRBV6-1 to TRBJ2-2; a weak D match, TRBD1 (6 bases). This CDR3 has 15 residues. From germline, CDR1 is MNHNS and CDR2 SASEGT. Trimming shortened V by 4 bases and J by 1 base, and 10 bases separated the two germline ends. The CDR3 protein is CASSGGLQNTGELFF. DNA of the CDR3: TGTGCCAGCAGTGGGGGGCTTCAGAACACCGGGGAGCTGTTTTTT.

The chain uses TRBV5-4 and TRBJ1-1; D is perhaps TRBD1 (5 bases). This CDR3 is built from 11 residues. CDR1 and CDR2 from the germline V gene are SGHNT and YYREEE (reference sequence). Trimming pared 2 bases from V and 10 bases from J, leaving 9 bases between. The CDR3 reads CASSLGELAFF. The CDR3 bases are TGTGCCAGCAGCTTAGGGGAATTAGCTTTCTTT.

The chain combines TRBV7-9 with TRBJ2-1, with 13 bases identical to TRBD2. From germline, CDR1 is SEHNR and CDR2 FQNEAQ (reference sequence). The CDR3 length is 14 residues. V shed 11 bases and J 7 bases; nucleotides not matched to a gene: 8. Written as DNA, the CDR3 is TGTGCCGGGAGGACTAGCGGGAGTTCAAATGAGCAGTTCTTC. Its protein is CAGRTSGSSNEQFF.

CDR3 amino acids: CASSGVMAGGIQETQYF. As DNA, the CDR3 is TGTGCCAGCAGTGGAGTGATGGCGGGAGGGATCCAAGAGACCCAGTACTTC. The J gene is TRBJ2-5, the V gene TRBV6-4, with 9 nucleotides matching TRBD2. V gave up 4 bases and J gave up 1 base; unmatched junction bases: 10. Germline-derived CDR1 and CDR2 are MRHNA and SNTAGT. The CDR3 is 17 amino acids.

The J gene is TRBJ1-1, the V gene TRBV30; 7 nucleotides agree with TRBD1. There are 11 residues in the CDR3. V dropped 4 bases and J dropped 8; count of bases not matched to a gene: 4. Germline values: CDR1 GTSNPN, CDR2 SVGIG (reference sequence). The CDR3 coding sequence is TGTGCCTGGACTCGGGACAGAGAAGCTTTCTTT. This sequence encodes CAWTRDREAFF. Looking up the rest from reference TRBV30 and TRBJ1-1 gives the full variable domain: SQTIHQWPATLVQPVGSPLSLECTVEGTSNPNLYWYRQAAGRGLQLLFYSVGIGQISSEVPQNLSASRPQDRQFILSSKKLLLSDSGFYLCAWTRDREAFFGQGTRLTVV.

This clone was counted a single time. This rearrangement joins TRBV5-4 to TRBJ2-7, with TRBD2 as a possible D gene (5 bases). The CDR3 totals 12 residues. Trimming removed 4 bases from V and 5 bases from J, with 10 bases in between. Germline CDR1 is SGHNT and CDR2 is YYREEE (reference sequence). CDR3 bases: TGTGCCAGCAGCGGGAGAAGCAACGAGCAGTACTTC. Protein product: CASSGRSNEQYF. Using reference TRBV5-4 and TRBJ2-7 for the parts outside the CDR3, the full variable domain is ETGVTQSPTHLIKTRGQQVTLRCSSQSGHNTVSWYQQALGQGPQFIFQYYREEENGRGNFPPRFSGLQFPNYSSELNVNALELDDSALYLCASSGRSNEQYFGPGTRLTVT.

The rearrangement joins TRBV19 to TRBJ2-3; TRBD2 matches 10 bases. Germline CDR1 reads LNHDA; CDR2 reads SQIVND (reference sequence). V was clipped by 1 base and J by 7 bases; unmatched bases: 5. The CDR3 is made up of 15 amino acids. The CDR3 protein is CASSIGIAGGNTQYF. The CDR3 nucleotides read TGTGCCAGTAGTATAGGTATAGCGGGAGGAAATACGCAGTATTTT.

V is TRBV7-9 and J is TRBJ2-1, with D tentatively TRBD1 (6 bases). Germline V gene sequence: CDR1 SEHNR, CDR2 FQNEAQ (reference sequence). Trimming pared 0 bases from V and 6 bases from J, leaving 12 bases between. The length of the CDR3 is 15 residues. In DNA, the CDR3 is TGTGCCAGCAGCTTAGCGCTCCAGGGGTCCAATGAGCAGTTCTTC. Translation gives CASSLALQGSNEQFF.

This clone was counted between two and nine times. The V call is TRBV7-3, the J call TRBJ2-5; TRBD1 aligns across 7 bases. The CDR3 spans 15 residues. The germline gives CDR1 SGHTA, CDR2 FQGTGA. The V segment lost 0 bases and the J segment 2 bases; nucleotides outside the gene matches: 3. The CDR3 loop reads CASSLTGQRQETQYF. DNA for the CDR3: TGTGCCAGCAGCTTAACGGGACAGAGACAAGAGACCCAGTACTTC. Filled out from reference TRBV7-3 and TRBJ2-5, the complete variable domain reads GAGVSQTPSNKVTEKGKYVELRCDPISGHTALYWYRQSLGQGPEFLIYFQGTGAADDSGLPNDRFFAVRPEGSVSTLKIQRTERGDSAVYLCASSLTGQRQETQYFGPGTRLLVL.

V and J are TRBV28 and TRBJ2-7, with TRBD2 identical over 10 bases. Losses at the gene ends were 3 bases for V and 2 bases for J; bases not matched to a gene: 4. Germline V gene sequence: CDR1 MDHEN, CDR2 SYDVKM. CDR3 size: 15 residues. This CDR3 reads CASSFLAGVAYEQYF. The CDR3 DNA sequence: TGTGCCAGCAGTTTCCTAGCGGGAGTCGCCTACGAGCAGTACTTC.

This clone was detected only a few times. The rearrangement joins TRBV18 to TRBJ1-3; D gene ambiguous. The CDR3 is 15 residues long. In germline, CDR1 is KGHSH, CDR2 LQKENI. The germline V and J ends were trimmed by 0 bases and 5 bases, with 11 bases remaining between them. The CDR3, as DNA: TGTGCCAGCTCACCACCGCACCGCGAAAGAAACACCATATATTTT. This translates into CASSPPHRERNTIYF. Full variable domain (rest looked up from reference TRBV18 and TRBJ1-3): NAGVMQNPRHLVRRRGQEARLRCSPMKGHSHVYWYRQLPEEGLKFMVYLQKENIIDESGMPKERFSAEFPKEGPSILRIQQVVRGDSAAYFCASSPPHRERNTIYFGEGSWLTVV.

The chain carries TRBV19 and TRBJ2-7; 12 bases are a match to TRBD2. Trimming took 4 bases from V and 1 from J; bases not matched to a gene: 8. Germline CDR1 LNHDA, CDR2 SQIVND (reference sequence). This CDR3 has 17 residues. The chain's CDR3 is CASSRQPGLAGSYEQYF. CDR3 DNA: TGTGCCAGTAGTAGGCAACCGGGACTAGCGGGTTCCTACGAGCAGTACTTC.

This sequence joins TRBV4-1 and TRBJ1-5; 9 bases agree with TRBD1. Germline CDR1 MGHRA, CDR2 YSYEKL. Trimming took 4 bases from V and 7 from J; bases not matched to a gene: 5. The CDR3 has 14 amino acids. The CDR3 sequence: CASSLGTGLQPQHF. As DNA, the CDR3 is TGCGCCAGCAGCCTAGGGACAGGGCTCCAGCCCCAGCATTTT.

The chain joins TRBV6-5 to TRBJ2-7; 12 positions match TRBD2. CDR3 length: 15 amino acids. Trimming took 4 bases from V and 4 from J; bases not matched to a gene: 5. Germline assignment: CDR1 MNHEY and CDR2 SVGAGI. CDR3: CASSSLGTSGYEQYF. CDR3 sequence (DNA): TGTGCCAGCAGTTCCCTTGGGACTAGCGGGTACGAGCAGTACTTC.

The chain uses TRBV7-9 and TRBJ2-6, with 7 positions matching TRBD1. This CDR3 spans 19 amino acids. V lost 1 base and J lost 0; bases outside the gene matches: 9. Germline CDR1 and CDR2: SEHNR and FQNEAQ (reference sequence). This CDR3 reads CASSLVGYQGVSGANVLTF. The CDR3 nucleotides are TGTGCCAGCAGCTTAGTGGGTTACCAGGGGGTCTCTGGGGCCAACGTCCTGACTTTC.

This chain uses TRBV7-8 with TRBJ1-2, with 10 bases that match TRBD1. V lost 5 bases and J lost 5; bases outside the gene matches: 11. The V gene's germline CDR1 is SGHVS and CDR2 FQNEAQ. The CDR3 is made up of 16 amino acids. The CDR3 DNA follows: TGTGCCAGCAGCCCGCCGGGACAGGGGTATGTTTATGGCTACACCTTC. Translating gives CASSPPGQGYVYGYTF.

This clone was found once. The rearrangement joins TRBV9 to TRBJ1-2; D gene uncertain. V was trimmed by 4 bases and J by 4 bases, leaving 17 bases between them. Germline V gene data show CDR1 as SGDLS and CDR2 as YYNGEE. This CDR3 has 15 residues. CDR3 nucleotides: TGTGCCAGCAGCCCAAGGGAGGGTTTGGGCTATGGCTACACCTTC. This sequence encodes CASSPREGLGYGYTF.

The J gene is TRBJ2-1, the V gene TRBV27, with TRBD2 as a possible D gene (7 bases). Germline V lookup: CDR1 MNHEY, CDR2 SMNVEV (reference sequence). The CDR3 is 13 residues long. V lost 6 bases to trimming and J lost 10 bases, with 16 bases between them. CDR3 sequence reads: CASRKGGAGEQFF. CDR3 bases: TGTGCCAGCAGAAAGGGGGGGGCCGGGGAGCAGTTCTTC.

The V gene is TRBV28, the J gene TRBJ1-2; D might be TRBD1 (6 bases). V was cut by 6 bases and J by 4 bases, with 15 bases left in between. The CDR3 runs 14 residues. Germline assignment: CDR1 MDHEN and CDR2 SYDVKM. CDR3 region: CASRAGASVYGYTF. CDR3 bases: TGTGCCAGCAGAGCGGGGGCGTCCGTCTATGGCTACACCTTC.

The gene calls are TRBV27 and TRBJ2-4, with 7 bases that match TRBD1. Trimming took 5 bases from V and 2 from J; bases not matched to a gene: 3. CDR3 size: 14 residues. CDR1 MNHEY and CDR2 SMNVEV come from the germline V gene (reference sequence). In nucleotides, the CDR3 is TGTGCCAGCAGTATACAGGGGACCAAAAACATTCAGTACTTC. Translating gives CASSIQGTKNIQYF.

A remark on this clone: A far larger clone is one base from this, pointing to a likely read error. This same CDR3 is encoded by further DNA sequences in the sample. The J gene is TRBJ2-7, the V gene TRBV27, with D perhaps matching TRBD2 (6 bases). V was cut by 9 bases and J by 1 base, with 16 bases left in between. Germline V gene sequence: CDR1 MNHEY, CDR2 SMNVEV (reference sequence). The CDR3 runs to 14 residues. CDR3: CASKLAAASYEQYF. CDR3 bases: TGTGCCAGTAAACTAGCCGCCGCGTCCTACGAGCAGTACTTC.

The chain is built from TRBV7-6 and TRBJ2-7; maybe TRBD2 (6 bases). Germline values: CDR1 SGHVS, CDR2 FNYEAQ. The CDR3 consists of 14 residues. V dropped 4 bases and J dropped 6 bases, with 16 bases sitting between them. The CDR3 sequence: CASSSPGLVGEQYF. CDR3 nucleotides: TGTGCCAGCAGCTCGCCGGGACTGGTGGGCGAGCAGTACTTC.